The clone carrying this TCR beta chain was recorded a few times. What it binds is not known. This sample is part of a study of response to subunit inactivated influenza vaccine. The CDR3 has 16 amino acids. With V trimmed by 0 bases and J by 13 bases, 16 bases remained unmatched. The germline gives CDR1 SGHRS, CDR2 YFSETQ. MiXCR, applied by TCRdb to the RT-PCR reads, yields one record per CDR3 protein. The repertoire holds hundreds of thousands of distinct CDR3 sequences, approximately 12% seen once, with about an eighth in the top ten. Study-level points and caveats: Only a handful of new T cells, the authors suggested, are recruited with each seasonal influenza vaccination.

The chain couples TRBV5-1 to TRBJ2-1, with 7 bases identical to TRBD1. This sequence was found in a man aged 50 or older who received an inactivated influenza vaccine. The material was PBMCs from blood, obtained 45 days after vaccination. The CDR3 DNA is TGCGCCAGCAGCTTGGACGCATTAGGGACAGCCCGGCATCAGTTCTTC. Encoded protein: CASSLDALGTARHQFF. Filled out from reference TRBV5-1 and TRBJ2-1, the complete variable domain reads KAGVTQTPRYLIKTRGQQVTLSCSPISGHRSVSWYQQTPGQGLQFLFEYFSETQRNKGNFPGRFSGRQFSNSRSEMNVSTLELGDSALYLCASSLDALGTARHQFFGPGTRLTVL.